These T cell receptor beta chains were read from a single sample in a study of a mutant IDH1 vaccine in newly diagnosed glioma. The table came from immunoSEQ multiplex PCR; TCRdb's copy has only in-frame clones and leaves some out. Of roughly 50,000 clones in the sample, approximately 86% were seen once. Their cognate antigens are unknown. The input for sequencing was PBMCs, taken from a glioma patient whose treatment included an IDH1 peptide vaccine. Source of these receptors: a woman aged 18-29 years with glioma. Some clones in this sample may be carry-over from other donors' samples. Each CDR3 is given with its conserved first and last residue. D genes are given only for firm matches. Rows give clone size only sometimes, using once, few, many, or a class for an expanded clone.

v_call: TRBV7-6
j_call: TRBJ2-2
clone_size: few
d_call: NA
cdr3_nt: TGTGCCAGCCGAGGACTTAGCACCGGGGAGCTGTTTTTT
cdr3_aa: CASRGLSTGELFF

v_call: TRBV25-1
j_call: TRBJ2-7
clone_size: NA
d_call: NA
cdr3_nt: TGTGCCAGCAGTGGGGTCCGGGGGAACTCCTACGAGCAGTACTTC
cdr3_aa: CASSGVRGNSYEQYF

v_call: TRBV11-2
j_call: TRBJ1-1
clone_size: once
d_call: NA
cdr3_nt: TGTGCCAGCAGCTTAGGTATAGGGCGGTACACTGAAGCTTTCTTT
cdr3_aa: CASSLGIGRYTEAFF

v_call: TRBV29-1
j_call: TRBJ2-1
clone_size: NA
d_call: TRBD2
cdr3_nt: TGCAGCGTTGAAGGGACTAGCGGGGGCTCCTACAATGAGCAGTTCTTC
cdr3_aa: CSVEGTSGGSYNEQFF

v_call: TRBV19
j_call: TRBJ2-3
clone_size: NA
d_call: TRBD1
cdr3_nt: TGTGCCAGTAGTGTTGACAGGGGGAATACGCAGTATTTT
cdr3_aa: CASSVDRGNTQYF

v_call: TRBV5-1
j_call: TRBJ2-7
clone_size: NA
d_call: NA
cdr3_nt: TGCGCCAGCAGCCCGCGGCCAGGGGTAGACGAGCAGTACTTC
cdr3_aa: CASSPRPGVDEQYF

v_call: TRBV6-1
j_call: TRBJ1-1
clone_size: NA
d_call: NA
cdr3_nt: TGTGCCAGCATCGTGGATCGAGGGGGGACTGAAGCTTTCTTT
cdr3_aa: CASIVDRGGTEAFF

v_call: TRBV9
j_call: TRBJ2-7
clone_size: once
d_call: NA
cdr3_nt: TGTGCCAGCAGCGTAGAGGGGAACTCCTACGAGCAGTACTTC
cdr3_aa: CASSVEGNSYEQYF

v_call: TRBV10-1
j_call: TRBJ1-5
clone_size: few
d_call: NA
cdr3_nt: TGCGCCAGCAGTGGTGGCACCAATCAGCCCCAGCATTTT
cdr3_aa: CASSGGTNQPQHF

v_call: TRBV19
j_call: TRBJ1-2
clone_size: NA
d_call: NA
cdr3_nt: TGTGCCAGTAACAGAGCTAACTATGGCTACACCTTC
cdr3_aa: CASNRANYGYTF

v_call: TRBV7-8
j_call: TRBJ1-2
clone_size: NA
d_call: TRBD1
cdr3_nt: TGTGCCAGCAGCTTAGGAGGGCAGGGGGATGGCTACACCTTC
cdr3_aa: CASSLGGQGDGYTF

v_call: TRBV2
j_call: TRBJ2-3
clone_size: once
d_call: TRBD2
cdr3_nt: TGTGCCAGCGCGAGCGGGATGTCAGATACGCAGTATTTT
cdr3_aa: CASASGMSDTQYF

v_call: TRBV6-6
j_call: TRBJ1-1
clone_size: few
d_call: NA
cdr3_nt: TGTGCCAGCAGCTCCCGATGGGACACTGAAGCTTTCTTT
cdr3_aa: CASSSRWDTEAFF

v_call: TRBV5-4
j_call: TRBJ1-1
clone_size: NA
d_call: NA
cdr3_nt: TGTGCCAGCAGCGGGGGCAGGACTGAAGCTTTCTTT
cdr3_aa: CASSGGRTEAFF

v_call: TRBV9
j_call: TRBJ1-4
clone_size: NA
d_call: NA
cdr3_nt: TGTGCCAGCAGCCCCCGAGACAGGACGGGTGAAAAACTGTTTTTT
cdr3_aa: CASSPRDRTGEKLFF

v_call: TRBV4-1
j_call: TRBJ1-1
clone_size: NA
d_call: NA
cdr3_nt: TGCGCCAGCAGCCAAGAAGCAGTTGCGACAACTGAAGCTTTCTTT
cdr3_aa: CASSQEAVATTEAFF

v_call: TRBV10-1
j_call: TRBJ1-4
clone_size: NA
d_call: NA
cdr3_nt: TGCGCAGGAAAGGGGACGTACGTGATCGGAAATGAAAAACTGTTTTTT
cdr3_aa: CAGKGTYVIGNEKLFF

v_call: TRBV25-1
j_call: TRBJ2-2
clone_size: NA
d_call: NA
cdr3_nt: TGTGCCAGCAGTGAAGGGCGGGACACCGGGGAGCTGTTTTTT
cdr3_aa: CASSEGRDTGELFF

v_call: TRBV9
j_call: TRBJ1-3
clone_size: NA
d_call: TRBD1
cdr3_nt: TGTGCCAGCAGCGCCCTCGGACAGGCCAGCTCTGGAAACACCATATATTTT
cdr3_aa: CASSALGQASSGNTIYF

v_call: TRBV9
j_call: TRBJ1-4
clone_size: NA
d_call: NA
cdr3_nt: TGTGCCAGCAGCGTAGCTGGACGCGCAACTAATGAAAAACTGTTTTTT
cdr3_aa: CASSVAGRATNEKLFF

v_call: TRBV6-5
j_call: TRBJ1-2
clone_size: NA
d_call: NA
cdr3_nt: TGTGCCAGCAAAGAAGCTAACTATGGCTACACCTTC
cdr3_aa: CASKEANYGYTF

v_call: TRBV6-1
j_call: TRBJ2-7
clone_size: NA
d_call: NA
cdr3_nt: TGTGCCAGCCGGCGGGGCGAGGGGTACGAGCAGTACTTC
cdr3_aa: CASRRGEGYEQYF

v_call: TRBV27
j_call: TRBJ2-7
clone_size: NA
d_call: NA
cdr3_nt: TGTGCCAGCAGTTTAATGGGGGGACGGTCTAATGCCTACGAGCAGTACTTC
cdr3_aa: CASSLMGGRSNAYEQYF

v_call: TRBV14
j_call: TRBJ1-2
clone_size: once
d_call: NA
cdr3_nt: TGTGCCAGCAGCCTGTCGTCGGAGGGTGGCTACACCTTC
cdr3_aa: CASSLSSEGGYTF

v_call: TRBV7-9
j_call: TRBJ1-4
clone_size: NA
d_call: NA
cdr3_nt: TGTGCCAGCAGCTTGGTACAGGGCCGTAATGAAAAACTGTTTTTT
cdr3_aa: CASSLVQGRNEKLFF

v_call: TRBV9
j_call: TRBJ2-7
clone_size: NA
d_call: TRBD2
cdr3_nt: TGTGCCAGCAGCCCCCAAGCGGGGGTGGTCTACGAGCAGTACTTC
cdr3_aa: CASSPQAGVVYEQYF

v_call: TRBV6-5
j_call: TRBJ1-2
clone_size: NA
d_call: NA
cdr3_nt: TGTGCCAGCTGGGCGGTGGGGGAGAGGAACTATGGCTACACCTTC
cdr3_aa: CASWAVGERNYGYTF

v_call: TRBV9
j_call: TRBJ2-7
clone_size: NA
d_call: NA
cdr3_nt: TGTGCCAGCAGCGGCCTGGGGGCCCCATCCTACGAGCAGTACTTC
cdr3_aa: CASSGLGAPSYEQYF

v_call: TRBV19
j_call: TRBJ2-4
clone_size: few
d_call: NA
cdr3_nt: TGTGCCAGTAAGCACAGGGGAGGAGACATTCAGTACTTC
cdr3_aa: CASKHRGGDIQYF